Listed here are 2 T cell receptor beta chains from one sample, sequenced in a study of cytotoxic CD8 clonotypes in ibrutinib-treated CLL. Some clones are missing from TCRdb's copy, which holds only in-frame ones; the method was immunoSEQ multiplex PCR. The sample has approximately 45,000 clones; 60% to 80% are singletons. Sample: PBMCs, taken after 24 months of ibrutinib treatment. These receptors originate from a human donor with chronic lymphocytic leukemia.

The CDR3 coding sequence is TGTGCCAGCAGTCATCACCTTAGCAATCAGCCCCAGCATTTT. Translation gives CASSHHLSNQPQHF. This chain uses TRBV6-6 with TRBJ1-5, with unresolved D. This CDR3 has 14 residues. Trimming stripped 5 bases from V and 0 bases from J, with 8 bases between. Germline loops: CDR1 MNHNY, CDR2 SVGAGI (reference sequence).

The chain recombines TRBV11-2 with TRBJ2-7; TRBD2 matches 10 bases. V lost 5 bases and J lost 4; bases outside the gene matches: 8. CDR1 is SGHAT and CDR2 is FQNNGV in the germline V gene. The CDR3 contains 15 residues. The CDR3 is CASSPSSGGEYEQYF. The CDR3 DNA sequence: TGTGCCAGCAGCCCCTCTAGCGGGGGAGAGTACGAGCAGTACTTC.